The rows below give T cell receptor beta chains drawn from one sample of a study of cytomegalovirus exposure and HLA in healthy donors. Sequenced by immunoSEQ multiplex PCR; TCRdb stores in-frame clones only, minus some. This table has about 130,000 clones, 80% appearing once. Sequencing was done on a sample of PBMCs. The receptor source for this set is a woman aged 40 to 50 in good health and CMV-seronegative. Each CDR3 is given with its conserved first and last residue. D genes are given only for firm matches. Only some rows state a clone size, as once, few, many or a class for expanded clones.

d_call: NA; clone_size: NA; v_call: TRBV7-9; j_call: TRBJ1-3; cdr3_nt: TGTGCCACCCGACCAGGGAGGGTGACTGGAAACACCATATATTTT; cdr3_aa: CATRPGRVTGNTIYF
d_call: TRBD2; clone_size: NA; v_call: TRBV2; j_call: TRBJ2-1; cdr3_nt: TGTGCCAGCAGTTATGGGAGGGCGGGTGAGCAGTTCTTC; cdr3_aa: CASSYGRAGEQFF
d_call: TRBD2; clone_size: NA; v_call: TRBV29-1; j_call: TRBJ2-3; cdr3_nt: TGCAGCGTTGAGGCCGCTAGCGGCAGCACAGATACGCAGTATTTT; cdr3_aa: CSVEAASGSTDTQYF
d_call: TRBD1; clone_size: NA; v_call: TRBV18; j_call: TRBJ2-5; cdr3_nt: TGTGCCAGCTCACGGGACAGGGGGCATCTAGAGACCCAGTACTTC; cdr3_aa: CASSRDRGHLETQYF
d_call: TRBD2; clone_size: NA; v_call: TRBV10-3; j_call: TRBJ2-5; cdr3_nt: TGTGCCATCAGTGACAGACTAGCGGAGACCCAGTACTTC; cdr3_aa: CAISDRLAETQYF
d_call: NA; clone_size: once; v_call: TRBV29-1; j_call: TRBJ2-1; cdr3_nt: TGCAGCGTTGAATCAGGGTTGAGCTCCTACAATGAGCAGTTCTTC; cdr3_aa: CSVESGLSSYNEQFF
d_call: TRBD1; clone_size: NA; v_call: TRBV11-3; j_call: TRBJ2-5; cdr3_nt: TGTGCCAGCAGCCCGAGGACAGGGTCGGGGACCCAGTACTTC; cdr3_aa: CASSPRTGSGTQYF
d_call: NA; clone_size: NA; v_call: TRBV4-2; j_call: TRBJ2-3; cdr3_nt: TGTGCCAGCAGCCAAGACCCGGGGAGCAACGCAGATACGCAGTATTTT; cdr3_aa: CASSQDPGSNADTQYF
d_call: TRBD2; clone_size: NA; v_call: TRBV7-9; j_call: TRBJ2-2; cdr3_nt: TGTGCCAGCAGCTTACCACTAGCGGGGGTAAACACCGGGGAGCTGTTTTTT; cdr3_aa: CASSLPLAGVNTGELFF
d_call: TRBD2; clone_size: NA; v_call: TRBV9; j_call: TRBJ2-1; cdr3_nt: TGTGCCAGCAGCGTAGAGCGGGGCCTCCTCTACAATGAGCAGTTCTTC; cdr3_aa: CASSVERGLLYNEQFF
d_call: TRBD2; clone_size: NA; v_call: TRBV5-1; j_call: TRBJ2-1; cdr3_nt: TGCGCCAGCAGCCCGGGGGGTGGATGTGAGCAGTTCTTC; cdr3_aa: CASSPGGGCEQFF
d_call: NA; clone_size: NA; v_call: TRBV7-2; j_call: TRBJ1-1; cdr3_nt: TGTGCCAGCAGCCCGCCGGGACACCGAAGCACTGAAGCTTTCTTT; cdr3_aa: CASSPPGHRSTEAFF
d_call: TRBD1; clone_size: NA; v_call: TRBV28; j_call: TRBJ1-2; cdr3_nt: TGTGCCAGCAGTTTAGTGGACAGGGGCTACACCTTC; cdr3_aa: CASSLVDRGYTF
d_call: TRBD1; clone_size: NA; v_call: TRBV2; j_call: TRBJ2-7; cdr3_nt: TGTGCCAGCAGTCAGACAGGGGCAAGCTCCTACGAGCAGTACTTC; cdr3_aa: CASSQTGASSYEQYF
d_call: TRBD2; clone_size: NA; v_call: TRBV4-3; j_call: TRBJ2-2; cdr3_nt: TGCGCCAGCAGCCAAGAAGCGGGGAGAAACACCGGGGAGCTGTTTTTT; cdr3_aa: CASSQEAGRNTGELFF
d_call: NA; clone_size: NA; v_call: TRBV19; j_call: TRBJ2-5; cdr3_nt: TGTGCCAGTTCCCCCGGACATTCTGGGGCGGAGACCCAGTACTTC; cdr3_aa: CASSPGHSGAETQYF
d_call: TRBD1; clone_size: NA; v_call: TRBV4-3; j_call: TRBJ2-7; cdr3_nt: TGCGCCAGCAGCCATACCGGGACAGGGGACGAGCAGTACTTC; cdr3_aa: CASSHTGTGDEQYF
d_call: NA; clone_size: NA; v_call: TRBV4-2; j_call: TRBJ2-7; cdr3_nt: TGTGCCAGCAGCCAAGACGTCAGGCCGGGGAGAGGCGAGCAGTACTTC; cdr3_aa: CASSQDVRPGRGEQYF
d_call: TRBD1; clone_size: NA; v_call: TRBV6-6; j_call: TRBJ1-1; cdr3_nt: TGTGCCAGCAGTTGGGGGGGACAGGGATGTGAAGCTTTCTTT; cdr3_aa: CASSWGGQGCEAFF
d_call: NA; clone_size: NA; v_call: TRBV6-5; j_call: TRBJ2-2; cdr3_nt: TGTGCCAGCACACAGGGTGGCAGACTCGCCGGGGAGCTGTTTTTT; cdr3_aa: CASTQGGRLAGELFF
d_call: NA; clone_size: NA; v_call: TRBV6-6; j_call: TRBJ1-1; cdr3_nt: TGTGCCAGCAGTTACGAACTGCACACTGAAGCTTTCTTT; cdr3_aa: CASSYELHTEAFF
d_call: TRBD1; clone_size: NA; v_call: TRBV2; j_call: TRBJ1-1; cdr3_nt: TGTGCCAGCAGGGCGGACAGGGGGCGAATCACTGAAGCTTTCTTT; cdr3_aa: CASRADRGRITEAFF
d_call: NA; clone_size: NA; v_call: TRBV6-5; j_call: TRBJ1-6; cdr3_nt: TGTGCCAGCGCGACGGGGAATTCACCCCTCCACTTT; cdr3_aa: CASATGNSPLHF
d_call: NA; clone_size: NA; v_call: TRBV27; j_call: TRBJ1-6; cdr3_nt: TGTGCCAGCAGCCCTAGGGGATTGGGGCTACTCCACTTT; cdr3_aa: CASSPRGLGLLHF
d_call: TRBD2; clone_size: NA; v_call: TRBV15; j_call: TRBJ2-2; cdr3_nt: TGTGCCACCAGCAGATCCAGCGGGGGGCCCAGGGGCGGGGAGCTGTTTTTT; cdr3_aa: CATSRSSGGPRGGELFF
d_call: TRBD2; clone_size: once; v_call: TRBV7-2; j_call: TRBJ2-5; cdr3_nt: TGTGCCAGCAGCCCCCGGACTAGCGGAGAGACCCAGTACTTC; cdr3_aa: CASSPRTSGETQYF
d_call: NA; clone_size: NA; v_call: TRBV5-6; j_call: TRBJ2-1; cdr3_nt: TGTGCCAGCAGCTTGGGCGGGGCGGGAAGGCGGTTCTTC; cdr3_aa: CASSLGGAGRRFF
d_call: TRBD1; clone_size: NA; v_call: TRBV6-6; j_call: TRBJ1-1; cdr3_nt: TGTGCCAGCAGTAAGACAGGGGCTCGGACTGAAGCTTTCTTT; cdr3_aa: CASSKTGARTEAFF
d_call: NA; clone_size: many; v_call: TRBV1; j_call: TRBJ2-7; cdr3_nt: TGCACCAGCAGCCAAACAGCAACCTACTACGAGCAGTACTTC; cdr3_aa: CTSSQTATYYEQYF
d_call: NA; clone_size: NA; v_call: TRBV6-6; j_call: TRBJ1-2; cdr3_nt: TGTGCCAGCCTGCGGGACGTCGATGGCTACACCTTC; cdr3_aa: CASLRDVDGYTF
d_call: NA; clone_size: NA; v_call: TRBV19; j_call: TRBJ1-1; cdr3_nt: TGTGCCAGTAGCGAAATAGCCACTGAAGCTTTCTTT; cdr3_aa: CASSEIATEAFF
d_call: TRBD1; clone_size: NA; v_call: TRBV7-9; j_call: TRBJ2-2; cdr3_nt: TGTGCCAGCGCCGGGACAGTAAACACCGGGGAGCTGTTTTTT; cdr3_aa: CASAGTVNTGELFF
d_call: TRBD2; clone_size: NA; v_call: TRBV6-6; j_call: TRBJ2-1; cdr3_nt: TGTGCCAGCAGTTACGGGACTAAATACAATGAGCAGTTCTTC; cdr3_aa: CASSYGTKYNEQFF
d_call: TRBD1; clone_size: NA; v_call: TRBV5-1; j_call: TRBJ2-1; cdr3_nt: TGCGCCAGCAGCTGGGGACAGGGGGCGTACAATGAGCAGTTCTTC; cdr3_aa: CASSWGQGAYNEQFF
d_call: NA; clone_size: NA; v_call: TRBV7-2; j_call: TRBJ1-6; cdr3_nt: TGTGCCAGCAGCCTCAGGGGTATGGTTAGTAATTCACCCCTCCACTTT; cdr3_aa: CASSLRGMVSNSPLHF
d_call: TRBD2; clone_size: NA; v_call: TRBV4-1; j_call: TRBJ2-7; cdr3_nt: TGCGCCAGCAGCCCTGGGACTAGCGGGGGTTTCGAGCAGTACTTC; cdr3_aa: CASSPGTSGGFEQYF
d_call: NA; clone_size: NA; v_call: TRBV27; j_call: TRBJ1-2; cdr3_nt: TGTGCCAGCAGCTACAGGGTGGGCTATGGCTACACCTTC; cdr3_aa: CASSYRVGYGYTF
d_call: NA; clone_size: NA; v_call: TRBV7-9; j_call: TRBJ2-2; cdr3_nt: TGTGCCAGCAGTCCTTCCCCGGCAGGGACCGGGGAGCTGTTTTTT; cdr3_aa: CASSPSPAGTGELFF
d_call: TRBD1; clone_size: once; v_call: TRBV7-9; j_call: TRBJ2-7; cdr3_nt: TGTGCCAGCAGCTACTCTAGGGACAGTATGTACCACGAGCAGTACTTC; cdr3_aa: CASSYSRDSMYHEQYF
d_call: TRBD2; clone_size: NA; v_call: TRBV11-2; j_call: TRBJ2-5; cdr3_nt: TGTGCCAGCAGCTTAGGTAGCGGGAGGGCGGGGGAGACCCAGTACTTC; cdr3_aa: CASSLGSGRAGETQYF
d_call: TRBD2; clone_size: NA; v_call: TRBV7-3; j_call: TRBJ2-1; cdr3_nt: TGTGCCAGCAGCTCCCCCGGGACTAACAATGAGCAGTTCTTC; cdr3_aa: CASSSPGTNNEQFF
d_call: NA; clone_size: once; v_call: TRBV19; j_call: TRBJ2-6; cdr3_nt: TGTGCCAGTAGTATAGTGGGCGCCAACGTCCTGACTTTC; cdr3_aa: CASSIVGANVLTF
d_call: NA; clone_size: NA; v_call: TRBV4-2; j_call: TRBJ1-4; cdr3_nt: TGTGCCAGCAGCCAAGAGGGGCCCGACAGGCCCCGAACTAATGAAAAACTGTTTTTT; cdr3_aa: CASSQEGPDRPRTNEKLFF
d_call: NA; clone_size: NA; v_call: TRBV28; j_call: TRBJ1-1; cdr3_nt: TGTGCCAGCAGTTTTAGTTACAGCATGAACACTGAAGCTTTCTTT; cdr3_aa: CASSFSYSMNTEAFF
d_call: TRBD1; clone_size: NA; v_call: TRBV4-2; j_call: TRBJ1-4; cdr3_nt: TGTGCCAGCAGCCATGGGACAGGGAACGAAAAACTGTTTTTT; cdr3_aa: CASSHGTGNEKLFF
d_call: NA; clone_size: NA; v_call: TRBV19; j_call: TRBJ1-3; cdr3_nt: TGTGCCAGTAGTAGGGACATAAGAAGTGGAAACACCATATATTTT; cdr3_aa: CASSRDIRSGNTIYF
d_call: TRBD1; clone_size: NA; v_call: TRBV18; j_call: TRBJ1-2; cdr3_nt: TGTGCCAGCTCACCCACCGGGACAGGGGACTATGGCTACACCTTC; cdr3_aa: CASSPTGTGDYGYTF
d_call: NA; clone_size: NA; v_call: TRBV7-7; j_call: TRBJ1-6; cdr3_nt: TGTGCTAGCAGCTCCCCAAACCCACAGGGATGGGATTCACCCCTCCACTTT; cdr3_aa: CASSSPNPQGWDSPLHF
d_call: TRBD2; clone_size: NA; v_call: TRBV19; j_call: TRBJ2-1; cdr3_nt: TGTGCCAGTAGTACGGCGGGAGTAGACGAGCAGTTCTTC; cdr3_aa: CASSTAGVDEQFF
d_call: TRBD2; clone_size: once; v_call: TRBV19; j_call: TRBJ2-3; cdr3_nt: TGTGCCAGTAGTATCCTAGCGGGAGTTAACCCAGATACGCAGTATTTT; cdr3_aa: CASSILAGVNPDTQYF
d_call: NA; clone_size: NA; v_call: TRBV28; j_call: TRBJ2-4; cdr3_nt: TGTGCCAGCAACCCGTGGGGAGTAAAAAACATTCAGTACTTC; cdr3_aa: CASNPWGVKNIQYF
d_call: NA; clone_size: NA; v_call: TRBV19; j_call: TRBJ2-2; cdr3_nt: TGTGCCAGTAGTGCTACTAGCCTCGGGGAGCTGTTTTTT; cdr3_aa: CASSATSLGELFF
d_call: NA; clone_size: NA; v_call: TRBV7-9; j_call: TRBJ2-5; cdr3_nt: TGTTCCAGCAGCGTGAGACTGGACCAAGAGACCCAGTACTTC; cdr3_aa: CSSSVRLDQETQYF
d_call: TRBD2; clone_size: once; v_call: TRBV7-7; j_call: TRBJ2-5; cdr3_nt: TGTGCTAGCAGCTCTAGCGGGGTAGAGACCCAGTACTTC; cdr3_aa: CASSSSGVETQYF
d_call: NA; clone_size: NA; v_call: TRBV6-5; j_call: TRBJ1-6; cdr3_nt: TGTGCCAGCAGTTACGGGACAAGTAATTCACCCCTCCACTTT; cdr3_aa: CASSYGTSNSPLHF